This T cell receptor beta chain derives from a study of T cells after somatic rescue of genetic block. Some clones are missing from TCRdb's copy, which holds only in-frame ones; the method was immunoSEQ multiplex PCR. This sample has under 15,000 clones, with approximately 70% found just once. The germline gives CDR1 MNHNS, CDR2 SASEGT. CDR3 length: 14 amino acids. Between the trimmed V and J ends, which lost 0 bases and 4 bases, there was a span of 10 bases. The V call is TRBV6-1, the J call TRBJ2-7; tentative D call: TRBD2 (6 bases). Sequenced: peripheral blood mononuclear cells (PBMCs). The sequence was obtained from a boy younger than 18. The CDR3 coding sequence is TGTGCCAGCAGTGAAGCCGTTAGCGGATACGAGCAGTACTTC. Amino acids: CASSEAVSGYEQYF.